This T cell receptor beta chain was found in a study of T cell changes during pregnancy in multiple sclerosis. Sequencing used immunoSEQ multiplex PCR; TCRdb keeps in-frame clones, though not all of them. There are fewer than 45,000 clones in the sample; 90% occur only once, and roughly 5.4% lies in the top ten. V was shortened by 0 bases and J by 4 bases, with 4 bases between the two germline ends. This CDR3 has 13 residues. Germline V CDR1 and CDR2: MNHEY, SMNVEV (reference sequence). A single count supports this clone. The sequence was obtained from a female donor in good health, enrolled as a control in a pregnancy study. The chain recombines TRBV27 with TRBJ1-5; D is unresolved. This material consisted of peripheral blood, taken in the third trimester of pregnancy. Here the CDR3 reads CASSLSRNQPQHF. The DNA of the CDR3 is TGTGCCAGCAGTTTATCGCGTAATCAGCCCCAGCATTTT.